The 20 T cell receptor beta chains below all came from one sample that was sequenced in a study of blood T cell repertoires in COVID-19. The protocol was immunoSEQ multiplex PCR, while the TCRdb copy is restricted to in-frame clones and leaves out a portion. The data show about 240,000 clones, around 83% seen once. What was sequenced was peripheral blood. Receptor source: a woman between 18 and 29 years old with acute or convalescent COVID-19.

CDR3 protein: CASSGGTGGSQPQHF. In DNA form, the CDR3 reads TGTGCCAGCAGTGGCGGGACAGGTGGTTCCCAGCCCCAGCATTTT. V usage is TRBV2 and J usage is TRBJ1-5; 8 bases align to TRBD1. The CDR3 is made up of 15 amino acids. V shed 4 bases and J 7 bases; nucleotides not matched to a gene: 9. Per germline, CDR1 SNHLY and CDR2 FYNNEI. Supplemented by reference TRBV2 and TRBJ1-5, the full variable domain reads EPEVTQTPSHQVTQMGQEVILRCVPISNHLYFYWYRQILGQKVEFLVSFYNNEISEKSEIFDDQFSVERPDGSNFTLKIRSTKLEDSAMYFCASSGGTGGSQPQHFGDGTRLSIL.

This chain joins TRBV27 and TRBJ2-3; D possibly corresponds to TRBD2 (7 bases). This CDR3 spans 16 amino acids. Trimming shortened V by 5 bases and J by 3 bases, and 18 bases separated the two germline ends. Germline CDR1 and CDR2: MNHEY and SMNVEV (reference sequence). This chain's CDR3 is CASSISRGGKTDTQYF. CDR3 in DNA: TGTGCCAGCAGTATCTCCAGGGGAGGGAAGACAGATACGCAGTATTTT.

The gene calls are TRBV5-1 and TRBJ2-1; 7 positions match TRBD1. V dropped 1 base and J dropped 4; count of bases not matched to a gene: 5. Germline CDR1 is SGHRS and CDR2 is YFSETQ. The CDR3 runs 15 residues. This chain's CDR3 is CASSLWDSQYNEQFF. Written as DNA, the CDR3 is TGCGCCAGCAGCTTGTGGGACAGCCAGTACAATGAGCAGTTCTTC.

The chain links TRBV14 to TRBJ2-1; tentative D call: TRBD1 (5 bases). The CDR3 has 11 residues. Germline V gene sequence: CDR1 SGHDN, CDR2 FVKESK. The V gene lost 8 bases and the J gene lost 12 bases, with 14 bases spanning the gap. The CDR3 nucleotides are TGTGCCAGCGGGAATCCACAGGTGCAGTTCTTC. This gives the protein CASGNPQVQFF. The full variable domain, with the rest looked up from reference TRBV14 and TRBJ2-1, is EAGVTQFPSHSVIEKGQTVTLRCDPISGHDNLYWYRRVMGKEIKFLLHFVKESKQDESGMPNNRFLAERTGGTYSTLKVQPAELEDSGVYFCASGNPQVQFFGPGTRLTVL.

The V gene is TRBV9, the J gene TRBJ2-5; a possible D gene is TRBD1 (6 bases). V dropped 1 base and J dropped 2 bases, with 15 bases sitting between them. This CDR3 is built from 16 residues. The V gene's germline CDR1 is SGDLS and CDR2 YYNGEE. The CDR3 region is CASSVRSTGQQETQYF. The CDR3 DNA follows: TGTGCCAGCAGCGTACGCTCAACTGGACAGCAAGAGACCCAGTACTTC.

This sequence joins TRBV6-5 and TRBJ1-5; TRBD1 matches at 7 bases. The CDR3 has 15 residues. Germline V CDR1 and CDR2: MNHEY, SVGAGI. The ends lost 6 bases at V and 4 bases at J; junction bases unmatched: 9. The CDR3 sequence: CASSRLTGVNQPQHF. DNA for the CDR3: TGTGCCAGCAGCAGACTTACAGGGGTAAATCAGCCCCAGCATTTT.

This sequence joins TRBV10-3 and TRBJ2-7, with D perhaps matching TRBD1 (5 bases). V was pared by 3 bases and J by 4 bases, with 13 bases between. Germline V gene data show CDR1 as ENHRY and CDR2 as SYGVKD. CDR3 length: 14 residues. CDR3 bases: TGTGCCATCAGTGATGGCGACAGAAGATACGAGCAGTACTTC. This encodes CAISDGDRRYEQYF.

V gene TRBV27 combines with J gene TRBJ2-3, with 9 bases lining up with TRBD2. The CDR3 totals 15 residues. The germline gives CDR1 MNHEY, CDR2 SMNVEV (reference sequence). With V trimmed by 2 bases and J by 6 bases, 6 bases remained unmatched. CDR3: CASSLKAGGPDTQYF. CDR3 sequence (DNA): TGTGCCAGCAGTTTAAAGGCGGGAGGGCCCGATACGCAGTATTTT.

The chain links TRBV6-2 or TRBV6-3 to TRBJ2-1; 7 bases match TRBD2. This CDR3 spans 14 amino acids. CDR1 and CDR2 from the germline V gene are MNHEY and SVGEGT. V gave up 0 bases and J gave up 9 bases; unmatched junction bases: 5. CDR3 in amino acids: CASSYSALAIEQFF. CDR3 bases: TGTGCCAGCAGTTACTCTGCACTAGCGATTGAGCAGTTCTTC.

The V and J genes are TRBV4-3 and TRBJ2-2, with TRBD2 identical over 13 bases. The length of the CDR3 is 17 residues. J lost 4 bases, V lost 5 bases, and 7 bases had no gene match. Per the germline V gene, CDR1 is LGHNA and CDR2 is YSLEER. CDR3 sequence reads: CASSGGTSGEPTGELFF. In DNA form, the CDR3 reads TGCGCCAGCAGCGGCGGGACTAGCGGGGAGCCCACCGGGGAGCTGTTTTTT.

J is TRBJ2-3 and V is TRBV5-8, with 7 bases aligning to TRBD2. Germline V gene data show CDR1 as SGHTS and CDR2 as YDEGEE. CDR3 length equals 14 residues. J lost 1 base, V lost 2 bases, and 1 base had no gene match. CDR3 bases: TGTGCCAGCAGCTTTCGGGAGGGCACAGATACGCAGTATTTT. Amino acids: CASSFREGTDTQYF. Full variable domain (missing parts from reference TRBV5-8 and TRBJ2-3): EAGVTQSPTHLIKTRGQQATLRCSPISGHTSVYWYQQALGLGLQFLLWYDEGEERNRGNFPPRFSGRQFPNYSSELNVNALELEDSALYLCASSFREGTDTQYFGPGTRLTVL.

This rearrangement joins TRBV6-2 or TRBV6-3 to TRBJ2-5; a weak D match, TRBD2 (6 bases). V dropped 2 bases and J dropped 5 bases, with 18 bases sitting between them. The CDR3 extends over 16 amino acids. CDR1 is MNHEY, CDR2 SVGEGT, per germline. The CDR3 sequence: CASSYHLARGVETQYF. CDR3 bases: TGTGCCAGCAGTTACCACCTGGCGCGCGGGGTGGAGACCCAGTACTTC.

This clone appeared once. J is TRBJ1-2 and V is TRBV29-1; weak D call: TRBD1 (5 bases). V lost 3 bases to trimming and J lost 4 bases, with 9 bases between them. The CDR3 loop spans 12 amino acids. Germline lookup yields CDR1 SQVTM and CDR2 ANQGSEA. This chain's CDR3 is CSVDSGGYGYTF. DNA for the CDR3: TGCAGCGTTGATAGCGGGGGCTATGGCTACACCTTC.

In this sample, this clone turned up once. This chain uses TRBV13 with TRBJ2-7; possibly TRBD1 for D (6 bases). Germline V gives CDR1 PRHDT, CDR2 FYEKMQ (reference sequence). This CDR3 is 16 amino acids long. V was pared by 5 bases and J by 7 bases, with 24 bases between. The CDR3 DNA follows: TGTGCCAGCAGCCCAGAACGGGTTACAGGGCCGAGGGAGCAGTACTTC. It specifies CASSPERVTGPREQYF.

The V and J genes are TRBV15 and TRBJ1-3; 9 bases match TRBD1. The trim removed 6 bases at V and 0 bases at J, leaving 6 bases unmatched. The CDR3 totals 16 residues. From germline, CDR1 is LNHNV and CDR2 YYDKDF (reference sequence). CDR3 protein: CATRGQGYYSGNTIYF. The DNA of the CDR3 is TGTGCCACCAGAGGACAGGGGTACTACTCTGGAAACACCATATATTTT.

This chain joins TRBV6-5 and TRBJ1-6; the match to TRBD1 covers 7 bases. The J segment lost 7 bases and the V segment lost 4 bases, leaving 4 bases of the junction unmatched. Germline-derived CDR1 and CDR2 are MNHEY and SVGAGI. CDR3 size: 14 residues. CDR3 bases: TGTGCCAGCAGTTGGGGGACAGAGAATTCACCCCTCCACTTT. This encodes CASSWGTENSPLHF.

The rearrangement uses TRBV28 and TRBJ2-7; 8 nucleotides align to TRBD2. The V gene's germline CDR1 is MDHEN and CDR2 SYDVKM. The ends lost 5 bases at V and 3 bases at J; junction bases unmatched: 12. The CDR3 sequence is 16 residues long. The CDR3 nucleotides are TGTGCCAGCAGTCCCCTAGCGGGCACAAAGGACTACGAGCAGTACTTC. It is translated as CASSPLAGTKDYEQYF. The full variable domain, in which reference TRBV28 and TRBJ2-7 provide the parts outside the CDR3, is DVKVTQSSRYLVKRTGEKVFLECVQDMDHENMFWYRQDPGLGLRLIYFSYDVKMKEKGDIPEGYSVSREKKERFSLILESASTNQTSMYLCASSPLAGTKDYEQYFGPGTRLTVT.

The rearrangement uses TRBV5-5 and TRBJ1-1; D is unclear. The CDR3 consists of 13 residues. With 2 bases removed from V and 6 bases from J, the gap between germline ends came to 11 bases. CDR1 is SGHKS, CDR2 YYEKEE, per germline (reference sequence). CDR3 nucleotides: TGTGCCAGCAGCTTACTTCTAATGTCTGAAGCTTTCTTT. Protein sequence: CASSLLLMSEAFF. Based on the CDR3 plus reference TRBV5-5 and TRBJ1-1, the full variable domain is DAGVTQSPTHLIKTRGQQVTLRCSPISGHKSVSWYQQVLGQGPQFIFQYYEKEERGRGNFPDRFSARQFPNYSSELNVNALLLGDSALYLCASSLLLMSEAFFGQGTRLTVV.

The CDR3 region is CASSMGALASYNEQFF. The CDR3 DNA is TGTGCCAGTAGTATGGGCGCTCTAGCGTCCTACAATGAGCAGTTCTTC. The gene calls are TRBV19 and TRBJ2-1; TRBD2 is a possible D gene (6 bases). CDR1 is LNHDA and CDR2 is SQIVND in the germline V gene (reference sequence). The CDR3 length is 16 residues. The ends were cut back, 3 bases at V and 1 base at J, with 13 bases in the middle.

CDR3 protein: CASSKGGANGYTF. For the CDR3, the DNA is TGTGCCAGCTCGAAGGGGGGGGCCAATGGCTACACCTTC. The chain links TRBV3-1 (or the pseudogene TRBV3-2) to TRBJ1-2; D possibly corresponds to TRBD1 (6 bases). V was shortened by 8 bases and J by 6 bases, with 16 bases between the two germline ends. The germline V gene has CDR1 LGHDT and CDR2 YNNKEL (reference sequence). This CDR3 is built from 13 residues.